Following are 25 T cell receptor beta chains from one sample sequenced in a study of PD-1 blockade in classical Hodgkin lymphoma. The repertoire was sequenced with immunoSEQ multiplex PCR; TCRdb's copy has only in-frame clones and lacks some. The sample shows fewer than 30,000 clones, almost 85% of them seen only once. The patients all showed relapse after autologous stem cell transplantation, while their brentuximab vedotin exposure varied. Sequenced here: peripheral blood mononuclear cells (PBMCs), sampled before the second cycle of nivolumab. Source of these receptors: a human donor with classical Hodgkin lymphoma.

The chain couples TRBV19 to TRBJ1-1; no firm D call. The V and J ends lost 7 bases and 3 bases respectively, with 6 bases between them. The length of the CDR3 is 11 residues. The germline gives CDR1 LNHDA, CDR2 SQIVND (reference sequence). CDR3 residues: CASTDYTEAFF. Written as DNA, the CDR3 is TGTGCCAGTACTGATTACACTGAAGCTTTCTTT.

This chain connects TRBV29-1 to TRBJ2-7; D gene uncertain. Trimming took off 5 bases at V and 0 bases at J, with 8 bases between the two ends. The CDR3 contains 12 residues. The germline V gene has CDR1 SQVTM and CDR2 ANQGSEA. The CDR3 region has the DNA TGCAGCGTTAGCACTCCCTCCTACGAGCAGTACTTC. As protein: CSVSTPSYEQYF.

Only one count was recorded for this clone. The genes are TRBV7-3 and TRBJ1-1; TRBD1 might be the D (5 bases). Germline assignment: CDR1 SGHTA and CDR2 FQGTGA. The CDR3 is made up of 14 amino acids. With 0 bases removed from V and 3 bases from J, the gap between germline ends came to 8 bases. The CDR3 DNA sequence: TGTGCCAGCAGCTTAACCGTAGGGGACACTGAAGCTTTCTTT. Translated, it gives CASSLTVGDTEAFF.

The gene calls are TRBV7-8 and TRBJ1-2, with TRBD1 identical over 9 bases. The V gene's germline CDR1 is SGHVS and CDR2 FQNEAQ. The J segment lost 5 bases and the V segment lost 5 bases, leaving 3 bases of the junction unmatched. CDR3 length equals 13 residues. The DNA for the CDR3 is TGTGCCAGCAGCCAGGACAGGGGTTATGGCTACACCTTC. It codes for CASSQDRGYGYTF.

Here the CDR3 reads CASNNPGQGIYGYTF. In DNA form, the CDR3 reads TGTGCCAGTAACAACCCGGGACAGGGGATATATGGCTACACCTTC. The rearrangement uses TRBV19 and TRBJ1-2, with 10 bases fitting TRBD1. Germline V gives CDR1 LNHDA, CDR2 SQIVND (reference sequence). This CDR3 is 15 amino acids long. The trim removed 7 bases at V and 5 bases at J, leaving 10 bases unmatched. The full variable domain, with the rest looked up from reference TRBV19 and TRBJ1-2, is DGGITQSPKYLFRKEGQNVTLSCEQNLNHDAMYWYRQDPGQGLRLIYYSQIVNDFQKGDIAEGYSVSREKKESFPLTVTSAQKNPTAFYLCASNNPGQGIYGYTFGSGTRLTVV.

This clone was picked up a small number of times. V gene TRBV9 combines with J gene TRBJ1-6; no clear D. The germline V and J ends were trimmed by 0 bases and 9 bases, with 7 bases remaining between them. This CDR3 is built from 13 residues. Looked up from germline, CDR1 is SGDLS and CDR2 is YYNGEE. CDR3 nucleotides: TGTGCCAGCAGCGTAGGGTGGGGTTCACCCCTCCACTTT. This encodes CASSVGWGSPLHF. Complete variable domain (other parts from reference TRBV9 and TRBJ1-6): DSGVTQTPKHLITATGQRVTLRCSPRSGDLSVYWYQQSLDQGLQFLIQYYNGEERAKGNILERFSAQQFPDLHSELNLSSLELGDSALYFCASSVGWGSPLHFGNGTRLTVT.

V and J are TRBV11-2 and TRBJ1-2, with 7 bases that match TRBD1. V lost 0 bases to trimming and J lost 4 bases; unmatched junction nucleotides: 2. This CDR3 contains 14 residues. Germline V gene lookup returns CDR1 SGHAT and CDR2 FQNNGV. The CDR3 DNA follows: TGTGCCAGCAGCTTAGAACCAGGGGGCTATGGCTACACCTTC. This encodes CASSLEPGGYGYTF.

The chain joins TRBV30 to TRBJ1-1; a weak D match, TRBD1 (5 bases). CDR1 and CDR2 (germline): GTSNPN, SVGIG (reference sequence). Deletions cut 4 bases from V and 4 bases from J, with 13 bases between. This CDR3 region has 13 residues. The CDR3 loop reads CAWTRQGVTEAFF. The CDR3 DNA reads as TGTGCCTGGACAAGGCAGGGCGTCACTGAAGCTTTCTTT.

The chain recombines TRBV28 with TRBJ2-3, with 8 bases matching TRBD1. The germline V gene has CDR1 MDHEN and CDR2 SYDVKM. This CDR3 has 17 residues. V gave up 2 bases and J gave up 1 base; unmatched junction bases: 8. The CDR3 DNA reads as TGTGCCAGCAGTTTACTCGGACAGGGCGGTGGCACAGATACGCAGTATTTT. Amino acids: CASSLLGQGGGTDTQYF.

CDR3 sequence: CASSMRADTQYF. For the CDR3, the DNA is TGTGCCAGCAGCATGCGGGCAGATACGCAGTATTTT. V is TRBV7-2 and J is TRBJ2-3, with D possibly TRBD2 on 5 matching bases. The CDR3 consists of 12 residues. With 5 bases removed from V and 4 bases from J, the gap between germline ends came to 7 bases. Germline CDR1 reads SGHTA; CDR2 reads FQGNSA.

The chain carries TRBV5-4 and TRBJ2-1; D is uncertain. The CDR3 covers 11 residues. Trimming shortened V by 0 bases and J by 6 bases, and 1 base separated the two germline ends. CDR1 SGHNT and CDR2 YYREEE come from the germline V gene (reference sequence). The CDR3 loop reads CASSLGNEQFF. The CDR3 nucleotides read TGTGCCAGCAGCTTGGGCAATGAGCAGTTCTTC.

CDR3 loop: CASSQDEDQPQHF. The CDR3 region has the DNA TGCGCCAGCAGCCAAGATGAAGATCAGCCCCAGCATTTT. This chain links TRBV4-1 with TRBJ1-5; D is ambiguous. Germline V gives CDR1 MGHRA, CDR2 YSYEKL. V lost 0 bases, J lost 5 bases, and 5 bases lay in between. The CDR3 has 13 residues.

The CDR3 nucleotides read TGTGCCTGGAGGCGCGACGGATTTTACGAGCAGTACTTC. Translating gives CAWRRDGFYEQYF. The chain recombines TRBV30 with TRBJ2-7, with D hard to call. Germline CDR1 reads GTSNPN; CDR2 reads SVGIG (reference sequence). V lost 3 bases to trimming and J lost 4 bases, with 13 bases between them. The CDR3 has 13 amino acids. Based on the CDR3 plus reference TRBV30 and TRBJ2-7, the full variable domain is SQTIHQWPATLVQPVGSPLSLECTVEGTSNPNLYWYRQAAGRGLQLLFYSVGIGQISSEVPQNLSASRPQDRQFILSSKKLLLSDSGFYLCAWRRDGFYEQYFGPGTRLTVT.

Judged by abundance, this clone is large. The genes are TRBV7-8 and TRBJ1-2, with D possibly TRBD1 on 6 matching bases. Germline values: CDR1 SGHVS, CDR2 FQNEAQ. The CDR3 runs 14 residues. V was shortened by 5 bases and J by 4 bases, with 14 bases between the two germline ends. This CDR3 reads CASSPTGYGYGYTF. The CDR3 coding sequence is TGTGCCAGCAGCCCCACAGGGTATGGCTATGGCTACACCTTC.

The genes are TRBV28 and TRBJ2-5; 9 nucleotides match TRBD1. The CDR3 is 15 amino acids. With V trimmed by 5 bases and J by 6 bases, 10 bases remained unmatched. Germline assignment: CDR1 MDHEN and CDR2 SYDVKM. As DNA, the CDR3 is TGTGCCAGCAGTCCATCGGGACAGGGTATACAGACCCAGTACTTC. It is translated as CASSPSGQGIQTQYF.

The chain couples TRBV4-3 to TRBJ1-1; TRBD1 might be the D (5 bases). Between the trimmed V and J ends, which lost 0 bases and 4 bases, there was a span of 15 bases. Germline loops: CDR1 LGHNA, CDR2 YSLEER. CDR3 length: 16 residues. This CDR3 reads CASSQDRRGSLTEAFF. The DNA for the CDR3 is TGCGCCAGCAGCCAAGATCGGAGGGGCTCGCTCACTGAAGCTTTCTTT.

This clone was counted between two and nine times. The rearrangement links TRBV27 to TRBJ1-6; D might be TRBD1 (5 bases). CDR1 and CDR2 (germline): MNHEY, SMNVEV (reference sequence). The CDR3 sequence is 12 residues long. V dropped 6 bases and J dropped 9 bases, with 9 bases sitting between them. The CDR3 sequence is CASSSGTSPLHF. DNA of the CDR3: TGTGCCAGCAGCTCAGGGACTTCACCCCTCCACTTT.

This CDR3 reads CASSESGSEQYF. The CDR3 region has the DNA TGTGCCAGCAGCGAATCTGGATCGGAGCAGTACTTC. This chain links TRBV9 with TRBJ2-7; D not certain. This CDR3 spans 12 amino acids. Germline V gene sequence: CDR1 SGDLS, CDR2 YYNGEE. Between the trimmed V and J ends, which lost 3 bases and 7 bases, there was a span of 11 bases.

This rearrangement joins TRBV4-3 to TRBJ2-1, with 10 bases aligning to TRBD2. The CDR3 loop spans 17 amino acids. Germline loops: CDR1 LGHNA, CDR2 YSLEER. The ends lost 2 bases at V and 9 bases at J; junction bases unmatched: 13. CDR3 DNA sequence: TGCGCCAGCAGCCAACACAGCGGGGGGGGCCCGGAAGGTGAGCAGTTCTTC. Translation gives CASSQHSGGGPEGEQFF.

The chain recombines TRBV28 with TRBJ1-2; D remains unclear. Germline loops: CDR1 MDHEN, CDR2 SYDVKM. This CDR3 is built from 12 residues. V shed 6 bases and J shed 1 base, with 6 bases lying between them. Here the CDR3 DNA reads TGTGCCAGCAGGATCAGTAACTATGGCTACACCTTC. Protein sequence: CASRISNYGYTF.

This sequence joins TRBV7-2 and TRBJ2-7; D uncertain. V was cut by 4 bases and J by 1 base, with 11 bases left in between. Germline V gene data show CDR1 as SGHTA and CDR2 as FQGNSA. There are 14 residues in the CDR3. CDR3 sequence: CASSSQKGSYEQYF. The CDR3 nucleotides are TGTGCCAGCAGCTCCCAGAAGGGATCCTACGAGCAGTACTTC.

This chain connects TRBV11-2 to TRBJ1-3, with 8 bases identical to TRBD1. Germline CDR1 is SGHAT and CDR2 is FQNNGV. The CDR3 has 14 amino acids. The trim removed 4 bases at V and 5 bases at J, leaving 4 bases unmatched. The CDR3 here is CASSSTGERNTIYF. The CDR3 DNA follows: TGTGCCAGCAGCTCGACAGGGGAGAGAAACACCATATATTTT. The full variable domain, in which reference TRBV11-2 and TRBJ1-3 provide the parts outside the CDR3, is EAGVAQSPRYKIIEKRQSVAFWCNPISGHATLYWYQQILGQGPKLLIQFQNNGVVDDSQLPKDRFSAERLKGVDSTLKIQPAKLEDSAVYLCASSSTGERNTIYFGEGSWLTVV.

This clone has a handful of counts. The chain uses TRBV28 and TRBJ1-5, with unresolved D. In germline, CDR1 is MDHEN, CDR2 SYDVKM. The CDR3 length is 13 residues. V was pared by 3 bases and J by 7 bases, with 10 bases between. The CDR3 DNA follows: TGTGCCAGCAGTTTGGAAGGCCAGCAGCCCCAGCATTTT. Protein: CASSLEGQQPQHF.

This clone was counted a single time. The V gene is TRBV7-3, the J gene TRBJ2-1; maybe TRBD2 (6 bases). V was clipped by 5 bases and J by 0 bases, with 11 bases between them. This CDR3 region has 15 residues. The germline gives CDR1 SGHTA, CDR2 FQGTGA. CDR3 sequence reads: CASSQLASSYNEQFF. CDR3 bases: TGTGCCAGCAGCCAACTAGCTAGCTCCTACAATGAGCAGTTCTTC.

The J gene is TRBJ2-1, the V gene TRBV7-9; tentatively, D is TRBD2 (6 bases). CDR1 is SEHNR, CDR2 FQNEAQ, per germline (reference sequence). The CDR3 is 13 residues long. V was cut by 5 bases and J by 8 bases, with 13 bases left in between. The CDR3 region is CASSLGLWHEQFF. The CDR3 bases are TGTGCCAGCAGCCTGGGACTTTGGCATGAGCAGTTCTTC.